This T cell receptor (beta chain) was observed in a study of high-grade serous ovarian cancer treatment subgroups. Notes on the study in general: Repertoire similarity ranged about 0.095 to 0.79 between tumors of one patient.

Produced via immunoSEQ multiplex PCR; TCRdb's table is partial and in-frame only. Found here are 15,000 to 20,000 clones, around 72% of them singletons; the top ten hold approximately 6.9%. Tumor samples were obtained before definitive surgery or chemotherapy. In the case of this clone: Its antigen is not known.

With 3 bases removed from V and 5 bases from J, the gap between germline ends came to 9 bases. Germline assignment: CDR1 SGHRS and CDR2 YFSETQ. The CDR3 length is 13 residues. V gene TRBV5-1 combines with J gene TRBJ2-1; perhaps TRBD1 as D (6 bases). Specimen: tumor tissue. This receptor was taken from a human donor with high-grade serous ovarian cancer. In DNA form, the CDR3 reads TGCGCCAGCAGCTCGCAGGGGAACAATGAGCAGTTCTTC. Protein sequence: CASSSQGNNEQFF.